Sequencing of this T cell receptor beta chain was carried out in a study of response to subunit inactivated influenza vaccine. Regarding the study as a whole: The study's authors posited that every seasonal influenza vaccination enlists few new T cells.

Regarding this clonotype: What it binds is not known.

TCRdb reanalysed the RT-PCR reads using MiXCR and keeps one entry per CDR3 protein. The sample has fewer than 700,000 distinct CDR3 sequences, 10% to 15% seen once; the top ten hold roughly 14%. This receptor was obtained from a man aged 50 or older who received an inactivated influenza vaccine. This specimen consisted of PBMCs from blood, obtained roughly 46 days after vaccination.

The CDR3 DNA sequence: TGTGCCAGCAGCTTAGCACTTACTAGCGGGACAGATACGCAGTATTTT. Protein product: CASSLALTSGTDTQYF. J is TRBJ2-3 and V is TRBV7-2, with TRBD2 matching 9 bases. The V gene's germline CDR1 is SGHTA and CDR2 FQGNSA. CDR3 length: 16 amino acids. The V gene end was trimmed by 0 bases and the J gene end by 3 bases; junction bases not matched to a gene: 4.